This T cell receptor (beta chain) was recorded in a study of blood T cell repertoires in COVID-19. Trimming took 3 bases from V and 8 from J, leaving 16 bases between them. The germline V gene has CDR1 GTSNPN and CDR2 SVGIG (reference sequence). This CDR3 is 13 amino acids long. Sequenced by immunoSEQ multiplex PCR; TCRdb stores in-frame clones only, minus some. Here the sample spans under 200,000 clones, around three quarters being singletons. This clonotype was sampled from a man aged 55 to 69 with acute or convalescent COVID-19. The J gene is TRBJ1-2, the V gene TRBV30, with D possibly being TRBD1 (6 bases). Sequencing was done on a sample of peripheral blood. The CDR3, as DNA: TGTGCCTGGAGCCCCACAGGGTTAAAAGGCTACACCTTC. This sequence encodes CAWSPTGLKGYTF.